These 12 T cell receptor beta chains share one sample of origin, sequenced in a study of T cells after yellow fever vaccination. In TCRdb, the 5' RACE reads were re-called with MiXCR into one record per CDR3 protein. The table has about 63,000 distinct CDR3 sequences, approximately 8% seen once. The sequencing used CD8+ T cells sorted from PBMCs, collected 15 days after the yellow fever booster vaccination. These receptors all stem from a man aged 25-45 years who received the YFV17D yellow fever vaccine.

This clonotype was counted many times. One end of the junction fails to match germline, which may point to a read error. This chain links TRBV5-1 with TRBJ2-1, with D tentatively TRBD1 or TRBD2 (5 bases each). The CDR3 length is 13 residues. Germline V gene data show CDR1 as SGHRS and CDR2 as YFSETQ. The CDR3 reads CASSLAWPKVGVF. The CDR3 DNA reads TGCGCCAGCAGCTTGGCCTGGCCTAAAGTGGGGGTCTTC.

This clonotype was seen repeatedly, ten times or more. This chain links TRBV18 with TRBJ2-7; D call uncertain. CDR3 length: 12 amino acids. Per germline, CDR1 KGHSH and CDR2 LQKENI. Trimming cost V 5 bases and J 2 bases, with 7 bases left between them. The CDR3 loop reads CASSEITYEQYF. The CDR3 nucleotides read TGTGCCAGCTCAGAAATCACCTACGAGCAGTACTTC.

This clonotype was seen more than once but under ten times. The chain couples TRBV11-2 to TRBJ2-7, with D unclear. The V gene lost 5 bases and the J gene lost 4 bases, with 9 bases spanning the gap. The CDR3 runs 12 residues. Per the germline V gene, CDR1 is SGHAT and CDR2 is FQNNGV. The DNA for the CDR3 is TGTGCCAGCAGCGCAGACGCATACGAGCAGTACTTC. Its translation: CASSADAYEQYF.

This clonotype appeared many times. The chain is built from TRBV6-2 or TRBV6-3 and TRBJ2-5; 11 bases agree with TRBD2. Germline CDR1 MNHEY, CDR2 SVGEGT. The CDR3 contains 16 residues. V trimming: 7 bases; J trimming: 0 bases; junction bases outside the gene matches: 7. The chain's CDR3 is CASKPRLAGYQETQYF. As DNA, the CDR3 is TGTGCCAGCAAACCTCGACTAGCGGGATACCAAGAGACCCAGTACTTC.

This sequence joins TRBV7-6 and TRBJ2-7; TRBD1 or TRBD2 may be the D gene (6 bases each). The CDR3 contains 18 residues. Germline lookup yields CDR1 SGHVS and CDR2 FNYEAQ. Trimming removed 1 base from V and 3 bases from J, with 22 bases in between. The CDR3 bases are TGTGCCAGCAGCTTAGGCCCCCCTAGCGAGAGGGGGATCTACGAGCAGTACTTC. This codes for CASSLGPPSERGIYEQYF.

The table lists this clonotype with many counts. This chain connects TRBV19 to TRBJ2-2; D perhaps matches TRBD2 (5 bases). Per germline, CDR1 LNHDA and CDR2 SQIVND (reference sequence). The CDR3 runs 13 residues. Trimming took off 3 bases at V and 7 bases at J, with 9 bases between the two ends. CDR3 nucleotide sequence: TGTGCCAGTAGTATCGGGGTTGGCGGGGAGCTGTTTTTT. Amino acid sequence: CASSIGVGGELFF.

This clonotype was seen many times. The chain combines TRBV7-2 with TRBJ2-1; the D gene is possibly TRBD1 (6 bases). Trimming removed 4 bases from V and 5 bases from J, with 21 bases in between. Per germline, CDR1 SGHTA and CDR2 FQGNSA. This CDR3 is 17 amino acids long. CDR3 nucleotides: TGTGCCAGCAGCTCCCCTGCCTCCGTACAGGGCCACAATGAGCAGTTCTTC. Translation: CASSSPASVQGHNEQFF.

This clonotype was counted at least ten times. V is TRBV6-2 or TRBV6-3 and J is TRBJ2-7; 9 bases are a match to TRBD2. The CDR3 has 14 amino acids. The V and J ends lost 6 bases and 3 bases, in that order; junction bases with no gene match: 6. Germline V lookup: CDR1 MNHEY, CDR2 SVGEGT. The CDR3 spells CASRVSGSLYEQYF. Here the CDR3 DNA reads TGTGCCAGCAGAGTTAGCGGGAGTCTCTACGAGCAGTACTTC.

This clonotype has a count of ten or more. CDR3 sequence: CASSYQGAHYNEQFF. The CDR3 nucleotides are TGTGCCAGCAGTTACCAGGGGGCACACTACAATGAGCAGTTCTTC. V usage is TRBV6-5 and J usage is TRBJ2-1; 8 nucleotides align to TRBD1. V lost 2 bases and J lost 3; bases outside the gene matches: 3. Germline V lookup: CDR1 MNHEY, CDR2 SVGAGI. The CDR3 sequence is 15 residues long.

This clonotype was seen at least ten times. CDR3 sequence: CASSSDRSSYEQYF. In nucleotides, the CDR3 is TGTGCCAGCAGTTCCGACAGAAGCTCCTACGAGCAGTACTTC. The chain joins TRBV6-2 or TRBV6-3 to TRBJ2-7; D is perhaps TRBD1 (5 bases). Deletions cut 4 bases from V and 0 bases from J, with 10 bases between. CDR3 size: 14 residues. In germline, CDR1 is MNHEY, CDR2 SVGEGT.

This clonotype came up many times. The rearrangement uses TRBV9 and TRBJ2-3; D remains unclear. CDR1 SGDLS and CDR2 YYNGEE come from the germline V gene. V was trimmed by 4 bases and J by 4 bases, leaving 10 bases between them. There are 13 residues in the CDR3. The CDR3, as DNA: TGTGCCAGCAGCCCAACTGTTGCAGATACGCAGTATTTT. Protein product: CASSPTVADTQYF.

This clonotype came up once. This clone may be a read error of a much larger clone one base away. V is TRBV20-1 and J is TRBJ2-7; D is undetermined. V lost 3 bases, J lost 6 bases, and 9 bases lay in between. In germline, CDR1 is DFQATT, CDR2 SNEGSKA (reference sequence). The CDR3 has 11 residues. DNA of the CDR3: TGCAGTGCTAGGGACGTAACCGAGCAGTACTTC. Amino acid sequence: CSARDVTEQYF.